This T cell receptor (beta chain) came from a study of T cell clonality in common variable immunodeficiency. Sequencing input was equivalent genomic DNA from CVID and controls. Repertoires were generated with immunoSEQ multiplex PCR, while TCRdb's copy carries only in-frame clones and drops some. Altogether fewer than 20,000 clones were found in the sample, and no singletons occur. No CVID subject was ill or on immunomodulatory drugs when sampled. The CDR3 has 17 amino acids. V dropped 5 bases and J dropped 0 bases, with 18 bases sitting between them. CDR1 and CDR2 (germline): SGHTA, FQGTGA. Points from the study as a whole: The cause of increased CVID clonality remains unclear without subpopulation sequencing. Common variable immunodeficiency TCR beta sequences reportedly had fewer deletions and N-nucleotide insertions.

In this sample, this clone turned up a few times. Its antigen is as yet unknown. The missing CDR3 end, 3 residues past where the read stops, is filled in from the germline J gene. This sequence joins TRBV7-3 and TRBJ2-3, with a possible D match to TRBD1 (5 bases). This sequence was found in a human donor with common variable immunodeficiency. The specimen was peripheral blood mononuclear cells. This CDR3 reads CASSGNLGAVSTDTQYF. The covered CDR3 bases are TGTGCCAGCAGCGGAAACCTTGGGGCAGTTAGCACAGATACG.